This T cell receptor (beta chain) was identified during a study of cytomegalovirus exposure and HLA in healthy donors. PCR primers comprised 60 Vbeta and 13 Jbeta primers. Profiled with immunoSEQ multiplex PCR; TCRdb holds only in-frame clones, not every one. The sample consists of approximately 210,000 clones, about four fifths of them appearing once. The CDR3 has 13 residues. Germline V lookup: CDR1 SNHLY, CDR2 FYNNEI. Trimming left V 7 bases short and J 3 bases short, with 10 bases between. A word on this clone: Its antigen remains unidentified.

Whole-study results and caveats: Reportedly, a later analysis found an Asian-associated ancestry cluster had fewer N-insertions than the approximately 700-donor mean.

The study sampled nominally healthy donors, though unrecorded immune exposures were likely. The sequencing input was PBMCs. This TCR derives from a man aged 18 to 35 in good health and CMV-seronegative. This chain connects TRBV2 to TRBJ1-5, with D tentatively TRBD1 (5 bases). The CDR3 DNA follows: TGTGCCAGCATAGGGGACTCCAATCAGCCCCAGCATTTT. This sequence encodes CASIGDSNQPQHF.